The rows below give T cell receptor beta chains drawn from one sample of a study of tumor-infiltrating lymphocytes in primary liver carcinoma. TCRdb used MiXCR to reprocess the multiplex PCR reads, holding one entry per CDR3 protein. The table has fewer than 250,000 distinct CDR3 sequences, 85% seen once. The sequencing input was tumor tissue from primary liver carcinoma. The receptors originated from a man between 35 and 55 years old with primary liver carcinoma and hepatitis B virus infection. CDR3s include the opening cysteine and the closing phenylalanine or tryptophan. A D gene is named only where the DNA matches it firmly. Clone size is given for some rows only: seen once, a few or many times, or a class if the clone is expanded.

J gene: TRBJ2-1; D gene: .; V gene: TRBV7-9; CDR3 length: 13; clone size: many; CDR3 DNA: TGTGCCAGCAGCTTAGAGGCAGGGTTGGAGCAGTTCTTC; CDR3 protein: CASSLEAGLEQFF
J gene: TRBJ1-5; D gene: .; V gene: TRBV6-6; CDR3 length: 14; clone size: many; CDR3 DNA: TGTGCCAGCACCATAGGGGGGGGGAATCAGCCCCAGCATTTT; CDR3 protein: CASTIGGGNQPQHF
J gene: TRBJ2-5; D gene: .; V gene: TRBV11-2; CDR3 length: 15; clone size: .; CDR3 DNA: TGTGCCAGCAGCCCCCAGTCAGTCCCAGGGGTGACCCGGTACTTC; CDR3 protein: CASSPQSVPGVTRYF
J gene: TRBJ2-7; D gene: TRBD2; V gene: TRBV4-1; CDR3 length: 16; clone size: many; CDR3 DNA: TGCGCCAGCAGCCAAGGGCTAGCGGGCTCCTCCTACGAGCAGTACTTC; CDR3 protein: CASSQGLAGSSYEQYF
J gene: TRBJ2-7; D gene: TRBD1; V gene: TRBV12-3/TRBV12-4; CDR3 length: 14; clone size: .; CDR3 DNA: TGTGCCAACAAGGGACAGGGACCCTCCTACGAGCAGTACTTC; CDR3 protein: CANKGQGPSYEQYF
J gene: TRBJ2-7; D gene: TRBD2; V gene: TRBV7-8; CDR3 length: 17; clone size: once; CDR3 DNA: TGTACCAGCAGCCTGTGGGGAGGGACTACAGTTACCCTCGAGCAGTACTTC; CDR3 protein: CTSSLWGGTTVTLEQYF
J gene: TRBJ2-2; D gene: .; V gene: TRBV14; CDR3 length: 13; clone size: .; CDR3 DNA: TGTGCCAGAGGCCGGTCGTCCAACGGGGAGCTGTTTTTT; CDR3 protein: CARGRSSNGELFF
J gene: TRBJ2-3; D gene: .; V gene: TRBV4-3; CDR3 length: 14; clone size: few; CDR3 DNA: TGCGCCACCAGCCAAGATTTGAGACCGGATACGCAGTATTTT; CDR3 protein: CATSQDLRPDTQYF
J gene: TRBJ1-5; D gene: .; V gene: TRBV29-1; CDR3 length: 14; clone size: .; CDR3 DNA: TGCAGCGTAGCGACAGTGAGTAAAAGTCAGACCCAGCATTTT; CDR3 protein: CSVATVSKSQTQHF
J gene: TRBJ2-1; D gene: TRBD2; V gene: TRBV4-3; CDR3 length: 15; clone size: once; CDR3 DNA: TGTGCCAGCAGCCTAAATAGCGGGAGTAGTAGTGAGCAGGTCTTC; CDR3 protein: CASSLNSGSSSEQVF
J gene: TRBJ1-1; D gene: .; V gene: TRBV29-1; CDR3 length: 12; clone size: .; CDR3 DNA: TGCAGCGTGATAGCGGGGGGCACTGAAGGTTTCTTT; CDR3 protein: CSVIAGGTEGFF